This T cell receptor (beta chain) was documented in a study of blood T cell repertoires in COVID-19. CDR1 and CDR2 (germline): KGHSH, LQKENI. The CDR3 runs 16 residues. Trimming at V came to 2 bases and at J to 0 bases, leaving 6 bases not matched to a gene. TCRdb's table, derived via immunoSEQ multiplex PCR, lists solely in-frame clones and lacks some. The sample has about 190,000 clones, roughly 80% seen once. This TCR was sampled from a woman in her fifties or sixties with acute or convalescent COVID-19. The chain links TRBV18 to TRBJ2-7; TRBD1 aligns across 8 bases. Sequencing used peripheral blood. The CDR3 here is CASSPIGDRNSYEQYF. In nucleotides, the CDR3 is TGTGCCAGCTCACCAATTGGGGACAGGAACTCCTACGAGCAGTACTTC.